Shown below are 9 T cell receptor beta chains from a single sample sequenced in a study of T cells in Graves' hyperthyroidism and ophthalmopathy. Amplification of TCR beta CDR3 regions used RNA as the template. A set of HTBI primers served as the primers for a first-round RT-PCR of the TCR CDR3. TCRdb redid the calling of the multiplex PCR reads with MiXCR, one entry per CDR3 protein. The sample holds hundreds of thousands of distinct CDR3 sequences, just under 45% seen once. The sequencing input was peripheral blood or thyroid tissue (not recorded which). The receptors come from an adult man with Graves' disease, either hyperthyroidism or ophthalmopathy (not recorded which).

The rearrangement links TRBV29-1 to TRBJ1-2, with 10 bases matching TRBD1. The V gene's germline CDR1 is SQVTM and CDR2 ANQGSEA. The CDR3 extends over 13 amino acids. The J segment lost 3 bases and the V segment lost 7 bases, leaving 5 bases of the junction unmatched. The CDR3 DNA reads as TGCAGCGGTACGACAGGGGGCGACTATGGCTACACCTTC. This sequence encodes CSGTTGGDYGYTF.

In DNA, the CDR3 is TGTGCCACCGCAGTCGACAGGGGTAATTCACCCCTCCACTTT. This sequence encodes CATAVDRGNSPLHF. The chain carries TRBV19 and TRBJ1-6; 8 bases are a match to TRBD1. The CDR3 extends over 14 amino acids. With V trimmed by 10 bases and J by 6 bases, 8 bases remained unmatched. Germline loops: CDR1 LNHDA, CDR2 SQIVND (reference sequence). The full variable domain, in which reference TRBV19 and TRBJ1-6 provide the parts outside the CDR3, is DGGITQSPKYLFRKEGQNVTLSCEQNLNHDAMYWYRQDPGQGLRLIYYSQIVNDFQKGDIAEGYSVSREKKESFPLTVTSAQKNPTAFYLCATAVDRGNSPLHFGNGTRLTVT.

Concerning this clonotype itself: This CDR3 fails to terminate in the conserved phenylalanine or tryptophan, so it likely reflects a read error. The limits of the CDR3 on the DNA are not certain, so only TCRdb's listed CDR3 is given. The gene calls are TRBV10-1 and TRBJ1-5. The CDR3 is 13 residues long, counting both termini. Germline V gives CDR1 WNHNN, CDR2 SYGVQD (reference sequence). The CDR3 sequence: CASSEGSNQPRPR.

V and J are TRBV24-1 and TRBJ2-7; weak D call: TRBD1 (6 bases). The ends were cut back, 5 bases at V and 5 bases at J, with 12 bases in the middle. This CDR3 region has 13 residues. Germline values: CDR1 KGHDR, CDR2 SFDVKD. The CDR3: CATSAHSGDEQYF. In nucleotides, the CDR3 is TGTGCCACCAGTGCACACTCAGGGGACGAGCAGTACTTC.

This clonotype was counted only a few times. V usage is TRBV29-1 and J usage is TRBJ2-7; 10 bases agree with TRBD2. Losses at the gene ends were 5 bases for V and 1 base for J; bases not matched to a gene: 11. Germline lookup yields CDR1 SQVTM and CDR2 ANQGSEA. The CDR3 has 16 amino acids. The CDR3 sequence: CSVLAWTSGVSYEQYF. The CDR3, as DNA: TGCAGCGTTCTTGCTTGGACTAGCGGCGTATCCTACGAGCAGTACTTC.

The chain carries TRBV25-1 and TRBJ2-7, with D uncertain. V shed 4 bases and J shed 3 bases, with 19 bases lying between them. The CDR3 contains 16 residues. The germline CDR1 and CDR2 sequences are MGHDK and SYGVNS. The CDR3 here is CASSARGDLIDYEQYF. The CDR3 nucleotides are TGTGCCAGCAGTGCTAGAGGAGACCTAATAGACTACGAGCAGTACTTC.

This rearrangement joins TRBV7-9 to TRBJ2-7; D is perhaps TRBD1 (6 bases). V gave up 5 bases and J gave up 5 bases, with 19 bases separating them. The CDR3 runs 15 residues. Germline V gives CDR1 SEHNR, CDR2 FQNEAQ (reference sequence). The CDR3 loop is CASSQGLWTVDEQYF. CDR3 coding DNA: TGTGCCAGCAGCCAAGGGTTGTGGACAGTTGACGAGCAGTACTTC.

The chain is built from TRBV7-9 and TRBJ2-7; either TRBD1 or TRBD2 may fit D (6 bases each). This CDR3 region has 16 residues. CDR1 SEHNR and CDR2 FQNEAQ come from the germline V gene (reference sequence). V was clipped by 1 base and J by 3 bases, with 16 bases between them. The CDR3 sequence: CASSLVRGRHFYEQYF. The CDR3 region has the DNA TGTGCCAGCAGCTTAGTCCGGGGGCGTCATTTCTACGAGCAGTACTTC.

This clonotype was found a few times. The CDR3 DNA is TGTGCCAGCAGCGGGAGACAGGGATACTATGGCTACACCTTC. Translated, it gives CASSGRQGYYGYTF. This chain joins TRBV9 and TRBJ1-2, with 7 positions matching TRBD1. In germline, CDR1 is SGDLS, CDR2 YYNGEE. The CDR3 has 14 residues. Trimming took 3 bases from V and 3 from J; bases not matched to a gene: 5. Filled out from reference TRBV9 and TRBJ1-2, the complete variable domain reads DSGVTQTPKHLITATGQRVTLRCSPRSGDLSVYWYQQSLDQGLQFLIQYYNGEERAKGNILERFSAQQFPDLHSELNLSSLELGDSALYFCASSGRQGYYGYTFGSGTRLTVV.